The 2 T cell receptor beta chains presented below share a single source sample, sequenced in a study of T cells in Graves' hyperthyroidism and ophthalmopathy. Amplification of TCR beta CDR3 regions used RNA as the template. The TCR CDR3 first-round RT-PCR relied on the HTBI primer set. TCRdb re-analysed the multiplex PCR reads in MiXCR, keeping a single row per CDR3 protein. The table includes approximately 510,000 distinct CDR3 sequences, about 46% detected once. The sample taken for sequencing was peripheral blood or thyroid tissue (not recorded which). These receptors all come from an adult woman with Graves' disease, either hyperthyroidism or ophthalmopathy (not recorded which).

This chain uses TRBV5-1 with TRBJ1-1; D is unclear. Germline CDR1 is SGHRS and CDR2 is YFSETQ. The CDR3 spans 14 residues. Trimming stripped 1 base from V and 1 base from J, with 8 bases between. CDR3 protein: CASSLRTANTEAFF. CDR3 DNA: TGCGCCAGCAGCTTGAGGACGGCGAACACTGAAGCTTTCTTT.

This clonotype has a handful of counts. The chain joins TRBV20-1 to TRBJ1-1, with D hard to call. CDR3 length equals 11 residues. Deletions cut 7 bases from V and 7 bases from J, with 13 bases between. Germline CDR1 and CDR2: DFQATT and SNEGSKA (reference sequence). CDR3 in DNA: TGCAGTGTTACTTTGGGAAGTGAAGCTTTCTTT. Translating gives CSVTLGSEAFF.